Listed below are T cell receptor beta chains from one sample, sequenced in a study of glioma-infiltrating T cells after dendritic cell vaccination. Some clones are missing from TCRdb's copy, which holds only in-frame ones; the method was immunoSEQ multiplex PCR. Found here are around 87,000 clones, around 83% of them singletons; the top ten hold about 6.8%. Sample: blood, taken after dendritic cell vaccination. The receptors come from a human donor with glioblastoma. Each CDR3 is given with its conserved first and last residue. D genes are given only for firm matches. Clone sizes are given selectively: once, few, many, or a class where the clone is expanded.

clone size: NA
D gene: NA
J gene: TRBJ1-2
V gene: TRBV2
CDR3 DNA: TGTGCCAGCAGTGAAGCGCAGTATGGCTACACCTTC
CDR3 protein: CASSEAQYGYTF

clone size: NA
D gene: TRBD1
J gene: TRBJ1-2
V gene: TRBV25-1
CDR3 DNA: TGTGCCAGCAGTGTCCCGGGACAGGAAGAAAGCTATGGCTACACCTTC
CDR3 protein: CASSVPGQEESYGYTF

clone size: NA
D gene: TRBD1
J gene: TRBJ1-2
V gene: TRBV27
CDR3 DNA: TGTGCCAGCAGTTTAGCAGGGGGAAATGGCTACACCTTC
CDR3 protein: CASSLAGGNGYTF

clone size: once
D gene: TRBD1
J gene: TRBJ2-4
V gene: TRBV4-2
CDR3 DNA: TGTGCCAGCAGCCAAGTTGGACAGGGAGAGGTAGGAAACATTCAGTACTTC
CDR3 protein: CASSQVGQGEVGNIQYF

clone size: once
D gene: NA
J gene: TRBJ2-1
V gene: TRBV29-1
CDR3 DNA: TGCAGCGCCGTTACCGGTGGCTCCTACAATGAGCAGTTCTTC
CDR3 protein: CSAVTGGSYNEQFF

clone size: once
D gene: TRBD1
J gene: TRBJ2-1
V gene: TRBV5-6
CDR3 DNA: TGTGCCAGCAGCCGAGGGACAGGGGGCAATGACAATGAGCAGTTCTTC
CDR3 protein: CASSRGTGGNDNEQFF

clone size: NA
D gene: TRBD2
J gene: TRBJ2-5
V gene: TRBV4-2
CDR3 DNA: TGTGCCAGCAGCCAAGACGGGACTAGCGGGGAAGAGACCCAGTACTTC
CDR3 protein: CASSQDGTSGEETQYF

clone size: few
D gene: TRBD2
J gene: TRBJ2-1
V gene: TRBV9
CDR3 DNA: TGTGCCAGCAGCGGATCTAGCGGGGGTCTCTACAATGAGCAGTTCTTC
CDR3 protein: CASSGSSGGLYNEQFF

clone size: NA
D gene: NA
J gene: TRBJ1-2
V gene: TRBV29-1
CDR3 DNA: TGCAGCGTTCCGACAGGAGCCTATGGCTACACCTTC
CDR3 protein: CSVPTGAYGYTF

clone size: NA
D gene: TRBD1
J gene: TRBJ1-2
V gene: TRBV6-5
CDR3 DNA: TGTGCCAGCAGAACAGGGGCTGGCTACACCTTC
CDR3 protein: CASRTGAGYTF

clone size: NA
D gene: TRBD1
J gene: TRBJ1-4
V gene: TRBV6-5
CDR3 DNA: TGTGCCAGCAGTTACTCGAGGGGGCTTAATGAAAAACTGTTTTTT
CDR3 protein: CASSYSRGLNEKLFF

clone size: NA
D gene: TRBD1
J gene: TRBJ1-1
V gene: TRBV5-1
CDR3 DNA: TGCGCCAGCAGCTTAGGCCAGGGGGCGCTTTCGGCGAACACTGAAGCTTTCTTT
CDR3 protein: CASSLGQGALSANTEAFF

clone size: once
D gene: NA
J gene: TRBJ2-7
V gene: TRBV2
CDR3 DNA: TGTGCCAGCAGTGAGCTCCGGAGGAGGTACCAGGACGAGCAGTACTTC
CDR3 protein: CASSELRRRYQDEQYF

clone size: once
D gene: NA
J gene: TRBJ1-2
V gene: TRBV5-1
CDR3 DNA: TGCGCCAGCAGCGACCAACAGGCGAACTATGGCTACACCTTC
CDR3 protein: CASSDQQANYGYTF

clone size: NA
D gene: TRBD1
J gene: TRBJ2-7
V gene: TRBV6-1
CDR3 DNA: TGTGCCAGCATAATGGAACAGGGGTACTACGAGCAGTACTTC
CDR3 protein: CASIMEQGYYEQYF

clone size: few
D gene: NA
J gene: TRBJ1-2
V gene: TRBV7-9
CDR3 DNA: TGTGCCAGCAGCTTAGACAGCCTCGGGGGAGGCTACACCTTC
CDR3 protein: CASSLDSLGGGYTF

clone size: NA
D gene: NA
J gene: TRBJ1-2
V gene: TRBV10-3
CDR3 DNA: TGTGCCATCAGTCCCGGGGTGAGAGAATATGGCTACACCTTC
CDR3 protein: CAISPGVREYGYTF

clone size: NA
D gene: NA
J gene: TRBJ2-6
V gene: TRBV19
CDR3 DNA: TGTGCCAGTAGTATAGCCCGGGTCGACTCTGGGGCCAACGTCCTGACTTTC
CDR3 protein: CASSIARVDSGANVLTF

clone size: NA
D gene: TRBD1
J gene: TRBJ1-2
V gene: TRBV19
CDR3 DNA: TGTGCCAGTAGTAAGGACAGGGCTGGACTCAGCTATGGCTACACCTTC
CDR3 protein: CASSKDRAGLSYGYTF

clone size: once
D gene: NA
J gene: TRBJ1-5
V gene: TRBV19
CDR3 DNA: TGTGCCAGTAGTGGGGTGGCGGACACTAGCAATCAGCCCCAGCATTTT
CDR3 protein: CASSGVADTSNQPQHF

clone size: NA
D gene: TRBD2
J gene: TRBJ2-1
V gene: TRBV29-1
CDR3 DNA: TGCAGCGTTGAAAGGCTAGCGGGGGGCAATGAGCAGTTCTTC
CDR3 protein: CSVERLAGGNEQFF

clone size: NA
D gene: NA
J gene: TRBJ2-1
V gene: TRBV5-4
CDR3 DNA: TGTGCCAGCAGCTTGGGTGCGGTTTCCTACAATGAGCAGTTCTTC
CDR3 protein: CASSLGAVSYNEQFF

clone size: once
D gene: NA
J gene: TRBJ2-5
V gene: TRBV30
CDR3 DNA: TGTGCCTACCAGGGGTGGCAGCAAGAGACCCAGTACTTC
CDR3 protein: CAYQGWQQETQYF

clone size: NA
D gene: NA
J gene: TRBJ2-1
V gene: TRBV7-2
CDR3 DNA: TGTGCCAGCAGCCCAGGGGTCGCGCCTGAGCAGTTCTTC
CDR3 protein: CASSPGVAPEQFF

clone size: few
D gene: TRBD1
J gene: TRBJ1-1
V gene: TRBV7-2
CDR3 DNA: TGTGCCAGCAGCTTAGAAGGGACAGGGACCACTGAAGCTTTCTTT
CDR3 protein: CASSLEGTGTTEAFF

clone size: NA
D gene: TRBD2
J gene: TRBJ2-2
V gene: TRBV11-2
CDR3 DNA: TGTGCCAGCAGCTTAGAGGGGACTAGATCTTCCGGGGAGCTGTTTTTT
CDR3 protein: CASSLEGTRSSGELFF

clone size: once
D gene: TRBD2
J gene: TRBJ2-3
V gene: TRBV19
CDR3 DNA: TGTGCCAGTACTGCCGGGCGGGGGGCTGAAGATACGCAGTATTTT
CDR3 protein: CASTAGRGAEDTQYF

clone size: NA
D gene: NA
J gene: TRBJ1-5
V gene: TRBV2
CDR3 DNA: TGTGCCAGCAGTGAGCCGGTGGAGGGTTATAGCAATCAGCCCCAGCATTTT
CDR3 protein: CASSEPVEGYSNQPQHF

clone size: NA
D gene: TRBD1
J gene: TRBJ2-3
V gene: TRBV4-1
CDR3 DNA: TGCGCCAGCAGCCAACCCTATAACCGACAGGGGGTCACAGATACGCAGTATTTT
CDR3 protein: CASSQPYNRQGVTDTQYF

clone size: NA
D gene: NA
J gene: TRBJ2-6
V gene: TRBV7-3
CDR3 DNA: TGTGCCAGCAGCAAAGACAGCTCTGGGGCCAACGTCCTGACTTTC
CDR3 protein: CASSKDSSGANVLTF

clone size: NA
D gene: NA
J gene: TRBJ1-3
V gene: TRBV5-1
CDR3 DNA: TGCGCCAGCAGAGGGGACATCTCTGGAAACACCATATATTTT
CDR3 protein: CASRGDISGNTIYF

clone size: NA
D gene: NA
J gene: TRBJ1-3
V gene: TRBV5-1
CDR3 DNA: TGCGCCAGCAGCAAAAACACTGGAAACACCATATATTTT
CDR3 protein: CASSKNTGNTIYF

clone size: NA
D gene: TRBD1
J gene: TRBJ1-6
V gene: TRBV18
CDR3 DNA: TGTGCCAGCTCACAGCCGGGACAGGGGAATTCACCCCTCCACTTT
CDR3 protein: CASSQPGQGNSPLHF

clone size: NA
D gene: NA
J gene: TRBJ1-1
V gene: TRBV12-2
CDR3 DNA: TGTGCAAGTCGCTTAGTAGGGTGGGGGGAAAGTGGCACTGAAGCTTTCTTT
CDR3 protein: CASRLVGWGESGTEAFF

clone size: NA
D gene: NA
J gene: TRBJ2-4
V gene: TRBV6-6
CDR3 DNA: TGTGCCGGCGCTAGGGGTGGGGCCAGTGGGAACATTCAGTACTTC
CDR3 protein: CAGARGGASGNIQYF

clone size: NA
D gene: TRBD1
J gene: TRBJ1-2
V gene: TRBV14
CDR3 DNA: TGTGCCAGCAGCCACGTCGGACAGGGTCGCTTTGGCTACACCTTC
CDR3 protein: CASSHVGQGRFGYTF

clone size: few
D gene: NA
J gene: TRBJ1-3
V gene: TRBV5-8
CDR3 DNA: TGTGCCAGCAGCTTTCAGGGGTCTGGAAACACCATATATTTT
CDR3 protein: CASSFQGSGNTIYF

clone size: NA
D gene: NA
J gene: TRBJ1-4
V gene: TRBV5-1
CDR3 DNA: TGCGCCAGCAGCTTGGGAGTCACTAATGAAAAACTGTTTTTT
CDR3 protein: CASSLGVTNEKLFF

clone size: NA
D gene: NA
J gene: TRBJ1-1
V gene: TRBV6-5
CDR3 DNA: TGTGCCAGCAGTTACCCAGGGGAAGGAGGTGAAGCTTTCTTT
CDR3 protein: CASSYPGEGGEAFF

clone size: few
D gene: TRBD2
J gene: TRBJ2-7
V gene: TRBV28
CDR3 DNA: TGTGCCAGCAGATCCCCCGGGAGCGGGGGGGCGGTCGAGCAGTACTTC
CDR3 protein: CASRSPGSGGAVEQYF

clone size: NA
D gene: NA
J gene: TRBJ2-1
V gene: TRBV29-1
CDR3 DNA: TGCAGCGTCCCCCGTGGGACATCTACCTACAATGAGCAGTTCTTC
CDR3 protein: CSVPRGTSTYNEQFF

clone size: NA
D gene: NA
J gene: TRBJ2-3
V gene: TRBV9
CDR3 DNA: TGTGCCAGCAGTGCCGCGGGCAGGGATACGCAGTATTTT
CDR3 protein: CASSAAGRDTQYF

clone size: NA
D gene: NA
J gene: TRBJ1-1
V gene: TRBV5-1
CDR3 DNA: TGCGCCAGCAGCTTGGGGGGAGACACTGAAGCTTTCTTT
CDR3 protein: CASSLGGDTEAFF

clone size: NA
D gene: NA
J gene: TRBJ2-1
V gene: TRBV7-6
CDR3 DNA: TGTGCCAGCAGCTTAAACAGGATCTCCTACAATGAGCAGTTCTTC
CDR3 protein: CASSLNRISYNEQFF

clone size: NA
D gene: TRBD1
J gene: TRBJ1-1
V gene: TRBV5-1
CDR3 DNA: TGCGCCAGCAGCTTGGACAGGGGCGAGGAGAGCACTGAAGCTTTCTTT
CDR3 protein: CASSLDRGEESTEAFF

clone size: NA
D gene: NA
J gene: TRBJ1-2
V gene: TRBV5-1
CDR3 DNA: TGCGCCAGCAGTAGCACGCGGGACGGATATGGCTACACCTTC
CDR3 protein: CASSSTRDGYGYTF

clone size: NA
D gene: NA
J gene: TRBJ1-2
V gene: TRBV5-1
CDR3 DNA: TGCGCCAGCAGTCAGATCGGGGGACTTGAGAACTATGGCTACACCTTC
CDR3 protein: CASSQIGGLENYGYTF

clone size: NA
D gene: NA
J gene: TRBJ1-2
V gene: TRBV7-9
CDR3 DNA: TGTGCCAGCAGCTTAGAAGCTACTCCCTATGGCTACACCTTC
CDR3 protein: CASSLEATPYGYTF

clone size: NA
D gene: TRBD1
J gene: TRBJ1-6
V gene: TRBV6-1
CDR3 DNA: TGTGCCAGCAGAGCCGGGGACAGGGGGCGTTCACCCCTCCACTTT
CDR3 protein: CASRAGDRGRSPLHF

clone size: NA
D gene: NA
J gene: TRBJ2-2
V gene: TRBV6-1
CDR3 DNA: TGTGCCAGCAGTGATAGGAACACCGGGGAGCTGTTTTTT
CDR3 protein: CASSDRNTGELFF

clone size: NA
D gene: NA
J gene: TRBJ1-2
V gene: TRBV4-3
CDR3 DNA: TGCGCCAGCAGCCAGGACAGATCCTATGGCTACACCTTC
CDR3 protein: CASSQDRSYGYTF

clone size: once
D gene: NA
J gene: TRBJ1-5
V gene: TRBV19
CDR3 DNA: TGTGCCAGTAGTGACAGAGACACCAATCAGCCCCAGCATTTT
CDR3 protein: CASSDRDTNQPQHF

clone size: NA
D gene: TRBD1
J gene: TRBJ1-1
V gene: TRBV7-9
CDR3 DNA: TGTGCCAGCAGCATGACCGCAGGGGGCACTGAAGCTTTCTTT
CDR3 protein: CASSMTAGGTEAFF

clone size: NA
D gene: TRBD2
J gene: TRBJ2-1
V gene: TRBV9
CDR3 DNA: TGTGCCAGCAGCGATAGCGGGGGCTCCTACAATGAGCAGTTCTTC
CDR3 protein: CASSDSGGSYNEQFF

clone size: few
D gene: TRBD1
J gene: TRBJ1-2
V gene: TRBV2
CDR3 DNA: TGTGCCAGCAGCACCGGGACAGAGACTACTTTTTTC
CDR3 protein: CASSTGTETTFF

clone size: NA
D gene: NA
J gene: TRBJ2-6
V gene: TRBV5-6
CDR3 DNA: TGTGCCAGCAGCCGCCTAAACGTCCTGACTTTC
CDR3 protein: CASSRLNVLTF

clone size: NA
D gene: TRBD1
J gene: TRBJ2-7
V gene: TRBV18
CDR3 DNA: TGTGCCAGCTCACCATCCACAGGGGAAGAGCAGTACTTC
CDR3 protein: CASSPSTGEEQYF